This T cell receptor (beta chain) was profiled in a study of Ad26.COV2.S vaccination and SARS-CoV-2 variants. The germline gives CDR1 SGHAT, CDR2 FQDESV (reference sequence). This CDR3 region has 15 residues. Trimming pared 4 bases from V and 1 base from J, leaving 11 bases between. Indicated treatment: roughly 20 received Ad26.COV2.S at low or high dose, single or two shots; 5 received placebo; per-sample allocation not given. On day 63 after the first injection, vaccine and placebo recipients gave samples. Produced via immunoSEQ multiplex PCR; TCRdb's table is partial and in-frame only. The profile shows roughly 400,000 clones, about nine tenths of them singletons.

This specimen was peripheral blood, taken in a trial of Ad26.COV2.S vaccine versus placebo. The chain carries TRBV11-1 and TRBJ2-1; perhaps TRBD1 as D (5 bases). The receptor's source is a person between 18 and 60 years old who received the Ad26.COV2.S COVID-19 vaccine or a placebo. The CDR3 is CASSSGRQSYNEQFF. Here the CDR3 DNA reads TGTGCCAGCAGCTCAGGCCGACAGTCCTACAATGAGCAGTTCTTC.